A single sample gave rise to the 2 T cell receptor beta chains below, sequenced in a study of blood T cell repertoires in COVID-19. Clones were read by immunoSEQ multiplex PCR, and TCRdb kept only the in-frame ones, dropping some. The table has under 450,000 clones, roughly four fifths seen once. Sequenced input: PBMCs or T cells enriched from blood (not recorded which). The receptor set was obtained from a woman aged 45-59 years who had recovered from COVID-19.

The chain combines TRBV5-1 with TRBJ1-5; 10 bases are shared with TRBD1. Germline trimming cut 4 bases from V and 2 bases from J; bases unmatched to any gene: 3. The CDR3 has 15 amino acids. Per the germline V gene, CDR1 is SGHRS and CDR2 is YFSETQ. CDR3 sequence: CASSEGTGGNQPQHF. CDR3 bases: TGCGCCAGCAGCGAGGGGACAGGGGGCAATCAGCCCCAGCATTTT. Together with reference TRBV5-1 and TRBJ1-5, the CDR3 gives the full variable domain: KAGVTQTPRYLIKTRGQQVTLSCSPISGHRSVSWYQQTPGQGLQFLFEYFSETQRNKGNFPGRFSGRQFSNSRSEMNVSTLELGDSALYLCASSEGTGGNQPQHFGDGTRLSIL.

The CDR3 here is CATNRGQGYTEAFF. The CDR3 nucleotides are TGTGCCACCAACCGGGGACAGGGATATACTGAAGCTTTCTTT. The J gene is TRBJ1-1, the V gene TRBV6-5, with 9 bases that match TRBD1. Trimming at V came to 10 bases and at J to 5 bases, leaving 11 bases not matched to a gene. The CDR3 runs to 14 residues. The V gene's germline CDR1 is MNHEY and CDR2 SVGAGI.